These 18 T cell receptor beta chains share one sample of origin, sequenced in a study of T cells in Graves' hyperthyroidism and ophthalmopathy (dated by TCRdb to 2018 to 2020). Library method: multiplex PCR. Sequencer: Illumina HiSeq 2000. The TCR beta CDR3 regions were amplified from the RNA transcripts. For the first round of RT-PCR on the TCR CDR3, the HTBI primer set was used together with the Qiagen OneStep RT-PCR kit. TCRdb handled the public reads itself, with Q25 trimming in fastp and clone calling in MiXCR, and kept productive beta chains. Each CDR3 protein appears once, grouped with its most common genes and DNA. The sample includes some 340,000 distinct CDR3 sequences, with roughly 13% observed a single time. Roughly 33% of the sample is in the top ten clones. The sequencing sample was made of blood. All receptors derive from a middle-aged woman with Graves' ophthalmopathy.

This clonotype has more than one count but fewer than ten. In DNA form, the CDR3 reads TGTGCCAGCAGCTTGGGCCAGCAACCCTTCTATGGCTACACCTTC. Residues: CASSLGQQPFYGYTF. V is TRBV5-4 and J is TRBJ1-2; D is ambiguous. The CDR3 is 15 amino acids. V was pared by 0 bases and J by 4 bases, with 13 bases between. Germline CDR1 SGHNT, CDR2 YYREEE (reference sequence). The full variable domain, in which reference TRBV5-4 and TRBJ1-2 provide the parts outside the CDR3, is ETGVTQSPTHLIKTRGQQVTLRCSSQSGHNTVSWYQQALGQGPQFIFQYYREEENGRGNFPPRFSGLQFPNYSSELNVNALELDDSALYLCASSLGQQPFYGYTFGSGTRLTVV.

This clonotype was counted ten times or more. The gene calls are TRBV29-1 and TRBJ2-2, with 13 bases identical to TRBD2. Germline V gene data show CDR1 as SQVTM and CDR2 as ANQGSEA. The CDR3 extends over 14 amino acids. The trim removed 6 bases at V and 6 bases at J, leaving 4 bases unmatched. In DNA, the CDR3 is TGCAGCGTACTAGCGGGGGGGCCGTCCGGGGAGCTGTTTTTT. It codes for CSVLAGGPSGELFF.

This chain uses TRBV5-4 with TRBJ2-1, with 7 bases identical to TRBD2. There are 16 residues in the CDR3. CDR1 is SGHNT and CDR2 is YYREEE in the germline V gene (reference sequence). J was trimmed by 4 bases and V by 0 bases; bases with no gene match: 7. The CDR3: CASSLGRGEVYNEQFF. The CDR3 coding sequence is TGTGCCAGCAGCTTGGGTCGGGGGGAAGTATACAATGAGCAGTTCTTC. The full variable domain, completed using reference TRBV5-4 and TRBJ2-1, is ETGVTQSPTHLIKTRGQQVTLRCSSQSGHNTVSWYQQALGQGPQFIFQYYREEENGRGNFPPRFSGLQFPNYSSELNVNALELDDSALYLCASSLGRGEVYNEQFFGPGTRLTVL.

This clonotype was seen repeatedly, ten times or more. J is TRBJ1-5 and V is TRBV19; the D gene is possibly TRBD1 (5 bases). V dropped 3 bases and J dropped 7 bases, with 10 bases sitting between them. CDR1 and CDR2 (germline): LNHDA, SQIVND (reference sequence). The CDR3 has 13 residues. In DNA form, the CDR3 reads TGTGCCAGTAGTATCGGGGCGGAGCAGCCCCAGCATTTT. Its translation: CASSIGAEQPQHF.

This clonotype was detected only a few times. The chain couples TRBV20-1 to TRBJ2-7; D ambiguous. Germline V CDR1 and CDR2: DFQATT, SNEGSKA (reference sequence). The CDR3 totals 14 residues. V gave up 0 bases and J gave up 7 bases, with 16 bases separating them. CDR3 region: CSAREGSQAEEQYF. The CDR3 nucleotides are TGCAGTGCTAGAGAGGGTAGCCAGGCAGAAGAGCAGTACTTC.

The chain carries TRBV30 and TRBJ2-1; 7 bases are shared with TRBD2. From germline, CDR1 is GTSNPN and CDR2 SVGIG (reference sequence). CDR3 size: 13 residues. The junction had 5 bases not matched to a gene; V was cut back by 0 bases and J by 9 bases. The CDR3 loop is CAWSVGGSGEQFF. DNA of the CDR3: TGTGCCTGGAGTGTAGGCGGGAGCGGTGAGCAGTTCTTC.

The sample holds many counts of this clonotype. The chain is built from TRBV28 and TRBJ1-1; no clear D gene. This CDR3 contains 14 residues. The germline V gene encodes CDR1 MDHEN and CDR2 SYDVKM. The germline V and J ends were trimmed by 2 bases and 4 bases, with 11 bases remaining between them. CDR3 bases: TGTGCCAGCAGTTTAGTCAGGTTCGGCACTGAAGCTTTCTTT. It yields the protein CASSLVRFGTEAFF.

Many counts were recorded for this clonotype. The chain uses TRBV12-3 or TRBV12-4 and TRBJ2-1; 7 bases are shared with TRBD2. Trimming at V came to 0 bases and at J to 4 bases, leaving 3 bases not matched to a gene. This CDR3 region has 15 residues. The CDR3 spells CASSLAAGKYNEQFF. The CDR3 DNA sequence: TGTGCCAGCAGTTTAGCAGCGGGAAAATACAATGAGCAGTTCTTC.

This clonotype was observed many times. The CDR3 DNA sequence: TGTGCCAGCAGCTCCTTTTGGGGGAATGAGCAGTTCTTC. This sequence encodes CASSSFWGNEQFF. V usage is TRBV7-9 and J usage is TRBJ2-1; possibly TRBD1 or TRBD2 for D (5 bases each). The V gene lost 4 bases and the J gene lost 7 bases, with 11 bases spanning the gap. Germline values: CDR1 SEHNR, CDR2 FQNEAQ (reference sequence). CDR3 length: 13 residues.

The V call is TRBV24-1, the J call TRBJ2-1; the match to TRBD2 covers 15 bases. Germline assignment: CDR1 KGHDR and CDR2 SFDVKD. The trim removed 5 bases at V and 5 bases at J, leaving 3 bases unmatched. The CDR3 is 16 residues long. This CDR3 reads CATSGGTSGRNNEQFF. The CDR3 region has the DNA TGTGCCACCAGTGGAGGGACTAGCGGGAGGAACAATGAGCAGTTCTTC.

In this sample, this clonotype turned up many times. The chain's CDR3 is CASSRLQRNEQYF. The CDR3 DNA sequence: TGTGCCAGCAGCCGGTTGCAGAGGAACGAGCAGTACTTC. The chain recombines TRBV11-2 with TRBJ2-7, with D hard to call. Trimming shortened V by 5 bases and J by 5 bases, and 13 bases separated the two germline ends. Germline V CDR1 and CDR2: SGHAT, FQNNGV. This CDR3 is 13 amino acids long.

This clonotype was recorded many times. This sequence joins TRBV19 and TRBJ1-1; TRBD1 aligns across 7 bases. Per germline, CDR1 LNHDA and CDR2 SQIVND (reference sequence). This CDR3 has 13 amino acids. After removal of 4 bases from V and 5 bases from J, the junction contained 4 bases not matched to a gene. Here the CDR3 DNA reads TGTGCCAGTAGTACGACAGGGTGGACTGAAGCTTTCTTT. This translates into CASSTTGWTEAFF.

For the CDR3, the DNA is TGCGCCAGCAGCCGAACGACAGCGGGGACCGCCTACGAGCAGTACTTC. Translated, it gives CASSRTTAGTAYEQYF. J is TRBJ2-7 and V is TRBV4-1; 7 bases are shared with TRBD2. Germline V CDR1 and CDR2: MGHRA, YSYEKL. CDR3 length equals 16 residues. V dropped 4 bases and J dropped 2; count of bases not matched to a gene: 11.

In its sample, this clonotype was seen a few times. The J gene is TRBJ1-5, the V gene TRBV5-6; D is undetermined. Germline V gene lookup returns CDR1 SGHDT and CDR2 YYEEEE. CDR3 length: 14 residues. V gave up 1 base and J gave up 5 bases, with 10 bases separating them. The CDR3 sequence is CASSLRGLYQPQHF. Written as DNA, the CDR3 is TGTGCCAGCAGCTTGAGAGGGTTGTATCAGCCCCAGCATTTT.

This clonotype was detected many times. The rearrangement links TRBV28 to TRBJ2-3; 10 bases line up with TRBD2. The CDR3 totals 16 residues. The germline CDR1 and CDR2 sequences are MDHEN and SYDVKM. The trim removed 1 base at V and 8 bases at J, leaving 9 bases unmatched. CDR3 region: CASSLSQAGGPGTQYF. Here the CDR3 DNA reads TGTGCCAGCAGTTTATCACAAGCGGGAGGGCCGGGTACGCAGTATTTT. Together with reference TRBV28 and TRBJ2-3, the CDR3 gives the full variable domain: DVKVTQSSRYLVKRTGEKVFLECVQDMDHENMFWYRQDPGLGLRLIYFSYDVKMKEKGDIPEGYSVSREKKERFSLILESASTNQTSMYLCASSLSQAGGPGTQYFGPGTRLTVL.

This clonotype appeared many times. The chain joins TRBV2 to TRBJ1-3; D perhaps matches TRBD1 (5 bases). Germline CDR1 is SNHLY and CDR2 is FYNNEI. CDR3 length equals 13 residues. V lost 6 bases and J lost 5, with 11 bases in between. CDR3 loop: CASRAGRRNTIYF. For the CDR3, the DNA is TGTGCCAGCAGGGCGGGACGACGAAACACCATATATTTT.

This clonotype was seen a handful of times. V is TRBV10-3 and J is TRBJ1-1, with TRBD1 as a possible D gene (5 bases). Trimming pared 0 bases from V and 2 bases from J, leaving 10 bases between. Germline V gene sequence: CDR1 ENHRY, CDR2 SYGVKD. The CDR3 runs to 15 residues. CDR3 loop: CAISESGTFNTEAFF. As DNA, the CDR3 is TGTGCCATCAGTGAGTCCGGGACCTTCAACACTGAAGCTTTCTTT.

This clonotype appeared a few times. V gene TRBV11-2 combines with J gene TRBJ1-1; D is ambiguous. Germline V gene sequence: CDR1 SGHAT, CDR2 FQNNGV. The length of the CDR3 is 14 residues. V lost 5 bases and J 1 base, leaving 11 bases between the germline ends. In DNA, the CDR3 is TGTGCCAGCAGCCCTTGGACGGAGAACACTGAAGCTTTCTTT. Encoded protein: CASSPWTENTEAFF.